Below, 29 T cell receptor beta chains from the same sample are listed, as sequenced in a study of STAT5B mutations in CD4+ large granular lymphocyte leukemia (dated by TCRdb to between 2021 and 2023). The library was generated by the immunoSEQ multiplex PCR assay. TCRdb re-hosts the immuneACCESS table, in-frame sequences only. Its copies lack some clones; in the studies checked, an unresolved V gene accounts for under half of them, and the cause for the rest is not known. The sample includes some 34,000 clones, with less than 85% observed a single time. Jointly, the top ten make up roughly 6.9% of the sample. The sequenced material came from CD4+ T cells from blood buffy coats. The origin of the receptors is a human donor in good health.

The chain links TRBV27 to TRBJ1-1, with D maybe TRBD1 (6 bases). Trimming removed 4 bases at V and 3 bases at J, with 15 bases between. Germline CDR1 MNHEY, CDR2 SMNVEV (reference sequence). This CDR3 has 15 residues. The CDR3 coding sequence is TGTGCCAGCAGTTCCCGGGCCTCAGGGGACACTGAAGCTTTCTTT. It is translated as CASSSRASGDTEAFF.

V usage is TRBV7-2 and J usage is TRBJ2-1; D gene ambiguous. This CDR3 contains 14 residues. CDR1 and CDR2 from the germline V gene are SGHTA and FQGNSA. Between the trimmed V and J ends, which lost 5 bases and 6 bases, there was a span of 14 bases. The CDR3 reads CASSVSYMGNEQFF. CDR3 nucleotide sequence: TGTGCCAGCAGCGTTTCCTACATGGGCAATGAGCAGTTCTTC.

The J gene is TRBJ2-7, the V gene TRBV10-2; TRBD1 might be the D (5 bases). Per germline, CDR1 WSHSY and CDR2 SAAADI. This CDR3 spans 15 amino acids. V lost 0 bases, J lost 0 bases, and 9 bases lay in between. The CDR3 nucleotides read TGCGCCAGCAGTGAGTCGAAGGGGCTCTCCTACGAGCAGTACTTC. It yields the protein CASSESKGLSYEQYF.

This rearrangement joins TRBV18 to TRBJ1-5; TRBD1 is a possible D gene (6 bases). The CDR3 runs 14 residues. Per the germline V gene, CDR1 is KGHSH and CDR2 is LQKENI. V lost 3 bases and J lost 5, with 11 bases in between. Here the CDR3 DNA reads TGTGCCAGCTCACCGATGAGGACAGATCAGCCCCAGCATTTT. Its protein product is CASSPMRTDQPQHF.

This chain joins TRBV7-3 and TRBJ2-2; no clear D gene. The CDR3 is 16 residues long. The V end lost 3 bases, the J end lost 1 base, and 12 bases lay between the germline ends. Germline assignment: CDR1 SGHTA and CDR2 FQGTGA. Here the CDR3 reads CASSLRSSLNTGELFF. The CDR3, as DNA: TGTGCCAGCAGCTTGCGAAGCTCATTGAACACCGGGGAGCTGTTTTTT.

DNA for the CDR3: TGTGCCAGCAGCCCAGGGGGGGGAGGATTTCACGCCGGGGAGCTGTTTTTT. It encodes CASSPGGGGFHAGELFF. The rearrangement joins TRBV5-4 to TRBJ2-2; D assignment may be TRBD1 or TRBD2 (7 bases each). Deletions cut 4 bases from V and 6 bases from J, with 22 bases between. This CDR3 comprises 17 residues. The germline V gene encodes CDR1 SGHNT and CDR2 YYREEE (reference sequence). The whole variable domain, remainder taken from reference TRBV5-4 and TRBJ2-2, is ETGVTQSPTHLIKTRGQQVTLRCSSQSGHNTVSWYQQALGQGPQFIFQYYREEENGRGNFPPRFSGLQFPNYSSELNVNALELDDSALYLCASSPGGGGFHAGELFFGEGSRLTVL.

CDR3 in DNA: TGTGCCAGCTCGCCGGACGGAAGCTATAATTCACCCCTCCACTTT. This gives the protein CASSPDGSYNSPLHF. The chain joins TRBV18 to TRBJ1-6; D gene unclear. V lost 6 bases to trimming and J lost 3 bases, with 12 bases between them. The CDR3 totals 15 residues. Germline V gene lookup returns CDR1 KGHSH and CDR2 LQKENI.

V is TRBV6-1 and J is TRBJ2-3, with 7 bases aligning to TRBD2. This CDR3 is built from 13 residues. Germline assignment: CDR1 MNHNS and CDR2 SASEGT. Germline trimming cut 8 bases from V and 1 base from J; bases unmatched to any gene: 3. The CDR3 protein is CASGGGGTDTQYF. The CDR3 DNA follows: TGTGCCAGCGGTGGGGGGGGCACAGATACGCAGTATTTT.

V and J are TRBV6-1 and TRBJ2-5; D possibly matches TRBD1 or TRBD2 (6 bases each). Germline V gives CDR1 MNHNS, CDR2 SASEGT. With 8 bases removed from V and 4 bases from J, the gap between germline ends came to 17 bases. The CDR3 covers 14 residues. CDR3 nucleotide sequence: TGTGCCAGCCTCGCGTCGGGGGCAGGAGAGACCCAGTACTTC. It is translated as CASLASGAGETQYF.

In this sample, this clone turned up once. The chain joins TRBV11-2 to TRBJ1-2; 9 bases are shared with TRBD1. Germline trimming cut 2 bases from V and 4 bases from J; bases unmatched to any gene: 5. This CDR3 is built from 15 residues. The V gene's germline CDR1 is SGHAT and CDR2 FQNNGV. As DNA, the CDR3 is TGTGCCAGCAGCTTAACCGGGACAGGGACCTATGGCTACACCTTC. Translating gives CASSLTGTGTYGYTF.

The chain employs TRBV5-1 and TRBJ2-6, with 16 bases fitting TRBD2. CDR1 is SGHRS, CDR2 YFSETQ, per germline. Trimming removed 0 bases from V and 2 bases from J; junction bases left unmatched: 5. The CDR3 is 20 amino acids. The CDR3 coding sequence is TGCGCCAGCAGCTTGGGCGGGACTAGCGGGAGGGCCCCTGGGGCCAACGTCCTGACTTTC. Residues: CASSLGGTSGRAPGANVLTF.

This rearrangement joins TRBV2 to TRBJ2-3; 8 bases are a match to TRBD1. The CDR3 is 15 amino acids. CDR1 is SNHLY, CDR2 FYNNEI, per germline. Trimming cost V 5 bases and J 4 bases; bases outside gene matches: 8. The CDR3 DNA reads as TGTGCCAGCAGTCACAGGGGGTCGATCCCAGATACGCAGTATTTT. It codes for CASSHRGSIPDTQYF.

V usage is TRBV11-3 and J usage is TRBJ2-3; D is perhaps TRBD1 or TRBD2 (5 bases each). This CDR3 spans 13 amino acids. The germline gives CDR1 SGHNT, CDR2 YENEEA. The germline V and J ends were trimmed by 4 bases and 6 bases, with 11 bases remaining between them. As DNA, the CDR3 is TGTGCCAGCAGCTACCCCGGGACCGATACGCAGTATTTT. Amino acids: CASSYPGTDTQYF. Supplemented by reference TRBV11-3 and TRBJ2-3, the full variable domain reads EAGVVQSPRYKIIEKKQPVAFWCNPISGHNTLYWYLQNLGQGPELLIRYENEEAVDDSQLPKDRFSAERLKGVDSTLKIQPAELGDSAVYLCASSYPGTDTQYFGPGTRLTVL.

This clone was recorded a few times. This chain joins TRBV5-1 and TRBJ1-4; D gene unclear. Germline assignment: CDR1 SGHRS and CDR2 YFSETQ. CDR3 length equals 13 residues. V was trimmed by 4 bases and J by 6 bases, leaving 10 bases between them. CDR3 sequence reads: CASSRGLDEKLFF. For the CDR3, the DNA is TGCGCCAGCAGCCGCGGACTCGATGAAAAACTGTTTTTT.

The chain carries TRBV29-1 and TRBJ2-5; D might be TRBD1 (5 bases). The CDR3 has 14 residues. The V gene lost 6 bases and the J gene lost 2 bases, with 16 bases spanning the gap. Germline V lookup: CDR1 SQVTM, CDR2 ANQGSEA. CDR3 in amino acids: CSVKDRQPQETQYF. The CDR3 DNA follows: TGCAGCGTAAAAGACAGACAACCACAAGAGACCCAGTACTTC.

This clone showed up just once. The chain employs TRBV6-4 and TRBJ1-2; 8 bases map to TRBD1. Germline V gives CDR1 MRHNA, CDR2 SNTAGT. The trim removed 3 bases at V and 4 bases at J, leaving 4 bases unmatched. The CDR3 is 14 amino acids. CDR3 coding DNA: TGTGCCAGCAGTGAACGGACAGGGACCTATGGCTACACCTTC. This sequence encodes CASSERTGTYGYTF.

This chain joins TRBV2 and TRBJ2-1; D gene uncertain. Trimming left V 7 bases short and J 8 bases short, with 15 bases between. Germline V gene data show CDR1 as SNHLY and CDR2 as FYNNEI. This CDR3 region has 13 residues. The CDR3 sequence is CASISFPGDEQFF. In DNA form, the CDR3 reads TGTGCCAGCATTAGCTTCCCGGGCGATGAGCAGTTCTTC.

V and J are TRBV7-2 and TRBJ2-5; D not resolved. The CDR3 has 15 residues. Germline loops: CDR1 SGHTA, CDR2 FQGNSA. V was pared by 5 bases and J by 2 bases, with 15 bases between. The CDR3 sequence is CASSPLRSEQETQYF. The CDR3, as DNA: TGTGCCAGCAGCCCACTCCGAAGTGAACAAGAGACCCAGTACTTC.

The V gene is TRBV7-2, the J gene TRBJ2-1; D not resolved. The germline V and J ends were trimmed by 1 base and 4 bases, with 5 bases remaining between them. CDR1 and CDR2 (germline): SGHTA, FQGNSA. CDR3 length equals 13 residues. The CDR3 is CASSLEYYNEQFF. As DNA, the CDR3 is TGTGCCAGCAGCTTAGAGTATTACAATGAGCAGTTCTTC.

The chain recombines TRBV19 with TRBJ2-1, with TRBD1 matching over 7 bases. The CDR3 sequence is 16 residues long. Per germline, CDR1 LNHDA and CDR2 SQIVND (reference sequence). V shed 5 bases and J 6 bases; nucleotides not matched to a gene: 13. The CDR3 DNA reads TGTGCCAGTAGTCCCAAGACAGGGCTCTACTCCAATGAGCAGTTCTTC. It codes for CASSPKTGLYSNEQFF.

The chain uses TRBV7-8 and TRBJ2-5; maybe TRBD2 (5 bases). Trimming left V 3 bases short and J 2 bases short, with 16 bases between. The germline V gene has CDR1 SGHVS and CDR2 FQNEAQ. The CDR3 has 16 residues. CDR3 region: CASSFSGGPRQETQYF. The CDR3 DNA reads TGTGCCAGCAGCTTTAGTGGAGGACCGCGGCAAGAGACCCAGTACTTC.

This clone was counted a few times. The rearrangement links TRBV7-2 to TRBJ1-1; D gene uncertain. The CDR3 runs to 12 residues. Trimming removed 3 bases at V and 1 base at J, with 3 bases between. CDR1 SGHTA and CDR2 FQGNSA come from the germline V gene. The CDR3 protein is CASSFGNTEAFF. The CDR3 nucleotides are TGTGCCAGCAGCTTCGGGAACACTGAAGCTTTCTTT. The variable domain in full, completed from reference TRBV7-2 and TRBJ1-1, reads GAGVSQSPSNKVTEKGKDVELRCDPISGHTALYWYRQSLGQGLEFLIYFQGNSAPDKSGLPSDRFSAERTGGSVSTLTIQRTQQEDSAVYLCASSFGNTEAFFGQGTRLTVV.

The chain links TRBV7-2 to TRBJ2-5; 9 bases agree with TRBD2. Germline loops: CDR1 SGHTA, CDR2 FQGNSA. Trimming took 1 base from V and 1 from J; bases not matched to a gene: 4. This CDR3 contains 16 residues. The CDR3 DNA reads TGTGCCAGCAGCTTAGGTGCAGCGGGGGGCCAAGAGACCCAGTACTTC. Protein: CASSLGAAGGQETQYF.

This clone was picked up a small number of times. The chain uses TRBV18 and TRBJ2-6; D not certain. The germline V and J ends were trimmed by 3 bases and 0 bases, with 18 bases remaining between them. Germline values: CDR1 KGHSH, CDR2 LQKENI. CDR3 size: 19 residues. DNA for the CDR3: TGTGCCAGCTCACCGAGTCGAGGCGGATTAAGCTCTGGGGCCAACGTCCTGACTTTC. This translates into CASSPSRGGLSSGANVLTF.

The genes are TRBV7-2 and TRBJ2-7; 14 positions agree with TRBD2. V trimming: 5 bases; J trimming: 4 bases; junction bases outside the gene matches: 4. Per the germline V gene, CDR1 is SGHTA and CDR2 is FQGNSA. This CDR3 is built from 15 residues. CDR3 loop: CASSPGLAGVYEQYF. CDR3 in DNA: TGTGCCAGCAGCCCGGGACTAGCGGGAGTGTACGAGCAGTACTTC.

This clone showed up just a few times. The chain's CDR3 is CASSDRTYGAFF. CDR3 bases: TGTGCCAGCAGCGACCGGACATACGGAGCTTTCTTT. V usage is TRBV7-9 and J usage is TRBJ1-1; D perhaps matches TRBD1 (5 bases). V lost 5 bases to trimming and J lost 10 bases, with 14 bases between them. The CDR3 spans 12 residues. Germline V gene lookup returns CDR1 SEHNR and CDR2 FQNEAQ (reference sequence).

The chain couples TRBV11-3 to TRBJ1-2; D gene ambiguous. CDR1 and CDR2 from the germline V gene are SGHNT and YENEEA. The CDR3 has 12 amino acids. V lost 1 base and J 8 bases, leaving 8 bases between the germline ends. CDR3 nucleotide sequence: TGTGCCAGCAGCTTAGGGACGGGGGGCTACACCTTC. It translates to CASSLGTGGYTF.

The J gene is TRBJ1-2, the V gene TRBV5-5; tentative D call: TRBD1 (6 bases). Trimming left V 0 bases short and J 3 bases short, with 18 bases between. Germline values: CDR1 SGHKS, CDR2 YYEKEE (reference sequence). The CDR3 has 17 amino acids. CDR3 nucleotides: TGTGCCAGCAGCTTGGGAATGGTACGGACAGTTGACTATGGCTACACCTTC. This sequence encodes CASSLGMVRTVDYGYTF.

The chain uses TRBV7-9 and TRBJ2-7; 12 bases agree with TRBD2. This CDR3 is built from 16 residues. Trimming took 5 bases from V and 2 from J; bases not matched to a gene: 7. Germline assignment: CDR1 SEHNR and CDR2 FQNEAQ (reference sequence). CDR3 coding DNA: TGTGCCAGCAGCGTGGGACTAGCGGGCATAGCCTACGAGCAGTACTTC. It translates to CASSVGLAGIAYEQYF.